The 25 T cell receptor beta chains listed next were all sequenced from one sample in a study of control samples from healthy donors and cancer patients. Sequenced by immunoSEQ multiplex PCR; TCRdb stores in-frame clones only, minus some. The table records tens of thousands of clones, nearly 95% of them present only once. Source material: PBMCs. Receptors originate from a woman in her 50s with head and neck cancer.

The gene calls are TRBV2 and TRBJ2-1; D remains unclear. CDR1 and CDR2 from the germline V gene are SNHLY and FYNNEI. CDR3 length equals 12 residues. V lost 4 bases to trimming and J lost 6 bases, with 7 bases between them. CDR3 region: CASSVVGNEQFF. For the CDR3, the DNA is TGTGCCAGCAGTGTAGTGGGCAATGAGCAGTTCTTC.

The rearrangement links TRBV27 to TRBJ1-1; D is ambiguous. The CDR3 covers 14 residues. In germline, CDR1 is MNHEY, CDR2 SMNVEV (reference sequence). V lost 0 bases, J lost 1 base, and 6 bases lay in between. The CDR3: CASSLSRSNTEAFF. CDR3 nucleotides: TGTGCCAGCAGTTTATCCAGGTCGAACACTGAAGCTTTCTTT.

As DNA, the CDR3 is TGTGCCAGCAGCGGACGCCAAGGAGGGGGCACCGGGGAGCTGTTTTTT. Its translation is CASSGRQGGGTGELFF. The rearrangement links TRBV3-1 (or the pseudogene TRBV3-2) to TRBJ2-2; D possibly uses TRBD1 or TRBD2 (6 bases each). The germline V gene encodes CDR1 LGHDT and CDR2 YNNKEL (reference sequence). V lost 5 bases, J lost 4 bases, and 17 bases lay in between. The CDR3 consists of 16 residues.

V and J are TRBV11-3 and TRBJ2-1; 7 positions agree with TRBD2. CDR1 is SGHNT and CDR2 is YENEEA in the germline V gene. V lost 8 bases, J lost 5 bases, and 3 bases stayed unmatched. This CDR3 is built from 12 residues. The chain's CDR3 is CASGRADNEQFF. For the CDR3, the DNA is TGTGCCAGCGGGAGGGCCGACAATGAGCAGTTCTTC.

The count of this clone is one. This chain joins TRBV4-2 and TRBJ1-2, with TRBD1 as a possible D gene (5 bases). The CDR3 is 15 amino acids. Germline CDR1 and CDR2: LGHNA and YNFKEQ. Trimming took off 1 base at V and 3 bases at J, with 12 bases between the two ends. CDR3 bases: TGTGCCAGCAGCCAAGCCCCAGGACACCACTATGGCTACACCTTC. This translates into CASSQAPGHHYGYTF.

J is TRBJ2-1 and V is TRBV28; D remains unclear. Per germline, CDR1 MDHEN and CDR2 SYDVKM. The CDR3 runs to 15 residues. V was clipped by 3 bases and J by 6 bases, with 15 bases between them. The CDR3 sequence: CASSFLRSLSNEQFF. The CDR3, as DNA: TGTGCCAGCAGTTTCCTCCGGTCCCTCTCCAATGAGCAGTTCTTC.

This sequence joins TRBV5-6 and TRBJ2-3, with D possibly TRBD2 on 5 matching bases. There are 15 residues in the CDR3. Germline CDR1 is SGHDT and CDR2 is YYEEEE. Trimming left V 2 bases short and J 2 bases short, with 12 bases between. DNA for the CDR3: TGTGCCAGCAGCTTCCGGTGGAGGTTCACAGATACGCAGTATTTT. This sequence encodes CASSFRWRFTDTQYF.

To note about this clone: Given a much more abundant clone one base away, this may be a read error. Other DNA sequences in the same sample also yield this CDR3. V is TRBV29-1 and J is TRBJ1-5; possible D gene TRBD1, 6 bases. The CDR3 covers 16 residues. The V and J ends lost 5 bases and 9 bases respectively, with 26 bases between them. Germline CDR1 and CDR2: SQVTM and ANQGSEA. The CDR3 DNA is TGCAGCGTTATTGAAGGTCAGGGTGGGGGCGTAGGGCCCCAGCATTTT. Translated, it gives CSVIEGQGGGVGPQHF.

In this sample, this clone turned up once. This sequence joins TRBV19 and TRBJ1-1; tentatively, D is TRBD1 (6 bases). Germline V gene sequence: CDR1 LNHDA, CDR2 SQIVND (reference sequence). Trimming removed 6 bases from V and 5 bases from J, with 16 bases in between. The CDR3 runs to 14 residues. CDR3: CASSPGQRWTEAFF. DNA of the CDR3: TGTGCCAGTAGCCCCGGACAGCGTTGGACTGAAGCTTTCTTT. Combining the CDR3 with reference TRBV19 and TRBJ1-1 gives the whole variable domain DGGITQSPKYLFRKEGQNVTLSCEQNLNHDAMYWYRQDPGQGLRLIYYSQIVNDFQKGDIAEGYSVSREKKESFPLTVTSAQKNPTAFYLCASSPGQRWTEAFFGQGTRLTVV.

This clone has just a few counts. CDR3 in DNA: TGTGCCAGCAGTTTAGAAAAATGGAGCTACACCTTC. Protein: CASSLEKWSYTF. This chain links TRBV12-3 or TRBV12-4 with TRBJ1-2; D is ambiguous. The CDR3 spans 12 residues. The germline V and J ends were trimmed by 1 base and 9 bases, with 9 bases remaining between them.

This chain connects TRBV28 to TRBJ2-4; 12 bases fit TRBD2. The V gene end was trimmed by 2 bases and the J gene end by 8 bases; junction bases not matched to a gene: 7. The length of the CDR3 is 16 residues. Per germline, CDR1 MDHEN and CDR2 SYDVKM. This CDR3 is CASSLPSGGAGDIQYF. CDR3 sequence (DNA): TGTGCCAGCAGTTTACCTAGCGGGGGGGCCGGGGACATTCAGTACTTC.

In this sample, this clone turned up once. The CDR3 loop reads CASNESGQGRSRTGELFF. In DNA form, the CDR3 reads TGTGCCAGTAACGAGTCGGGACAGGGGAGGAGTAGGACCGGGGAGCTGTTTTTT. This sequence joins TRBV19 and TRBJ2-2; 10 positions agree with TRBD1. The germline V gene encodes CDR1 LNHDA and CDR2 SQIVND (reference sequence). V lost 7 bases and J lost 5; bases outside the gene matches: 16. The CDR3 is 18 amino acids. Variable domain in full (rest from reference TRBV19 and TRBJ2-2): DGGITQSPKYLFRKEGQNVTLSCEQNLNHDAMYWYRQDPGQGLRLIYYSQIVNDFQKGDIAEGYSVSREKKESFPLTVTSAQKNPTAFYLCASNESGQGRSRTGELFFGEGSRLTVL.

The V and J genes are TRBV18 and TRBJ1-4; tentative D call: TRBD1 (6 bases). CDR1 and CDR2 from the germline V gene are KGHSH and LQKENI. V was pared by 3 bases and J by 5 bases, with 13 bases between. The CDR3 sequence is 15 residues long. The CDR3 spells CASSPRAGVNEKLFF. The CDR3 bases are TGTGCCAGCTCACCCCGGGCAGGGGTGAATGAAAAACTGTTTTTT.

V and J are TRBV6-6 and TRBJ2-3; D not resolved. This CDR3 has 12 amino acids. V lost 3 bases to trimming and J lost 9 bases, with 10 bases between them. Germline lookup yields CDR1 MNHNY and CDR2 SVGAGI (reference sequence). In DNA, the CDR3 is TGTGCCAGCAGTTATGGTGAACCAACGCAGTATTTT. The encoded protein is CASSYGEPTQYF.

The chain recombines TRBV27 with TRBJ1-1, with 9 bases that match TRBD1. From germline, CDR1 is MNHEY and CDR2 SMNVEV (reference sequence). V lost 10 bases and J lost 1; bases outside the gene matches: 4. CDR3 length equals 13 residues. This CDR3 is CATMGQGNTEAFF. Here the CDR3 DNA reads TGTGCCACGATGGGACAGGGGAACACTGAAGCTTTCTTT.

V gene TRBV28 combines with J gene TRBJ1-5, with D tentatively TRBD1 (6 bases). The CDR3 extends over 14 amino acids. The ends were cut back, 6 bases at V and 5 bases at J, with 14 bases in the middle. Per the germline V gene, CDR1 is MDHEN and CDR2 is SYDVKM. Here the CDR3 DNA reads TGTGCCAGCAGCCACCGGGACACTTATCAGCCCCAGCATTTT. It yields the protein CASSHRDTYQPQHF.

V gene TRBV2 combines with J gene TRBJ2-3; perhaps TRBD1 as D (6 bases). Trimming took off 3 bases at V and 2 bases at J, with 15 bases between the two ends. The CDR3 covers 16 residues. The germline gives CDR1 SNHLY, CDR2 FYNNEI. The CDR3 loop reads CASSEGQPTNTDTQYF. DNA for the CDR3: TGTGCCAGCAGTGAGGGACAACCAACCAACACAGATACGCAGTATTTT.

The rearrangement links TRBV7-2 to TRBJ1-1; D perhaps matches TRBD1 (5 bases). V gave up 3 bases and J gave up 6 bases, with 14 bases separating them. CDR3 length: 14 amino acids. In germline, CDR1 is SGHTA, CDR2 FQGNSA. CDR3 nucleotides: TGTGCCAGCAGCTTTGAAAGGGGAACTGCTGAAGCTTTCTTT. This gives the protein CASSFERGTAEAFF.

This rearrangement joins TRBV6-4 to TRBJ2-3, with 15 bases matching TRBD2. CDR1 MRHNA and CDR2 SNTAGT come from the germline V gene. The CDR3 spans 19 residues. V shed 3 bases, J shed 0 bases, and the junction held 7 bases outside the gene matches. CDR3: CASSEGLAGGLESTDTQYF. The CDR3, as DNA: TGTGCCAGCAGTGAGGGACTAGCGGGGGGCCTAGAGAGCACAGATACGCAGTATTTT.

The chain links TRBV2 to TRBJ2-1, with 10 positions matching TRBD2. CDR1 is SNHLY and CDR2 is FYNNEI in the germline V gene. With 6 bases clipped from V and 7 bases from J, the junction kept 9 bases outside the gene matches. The CDR3 length is 15 residues. This CDR3 is CASRPLAGMGNEQFF. Here the CDR3 DNA reads TGTGCCAGCAGACCACTAGCGGGGATGGGGAATGAGCAGTTCTTC.

This chain uses TRBV7-9 with TRBJ2-7, with 13 bases lining up with TRBD2. The trim removed 1 base at V and 4 bases at J, leaving 13 bases unmatched. The germline CDR1 and CDR2 sequences are SEHNR and FQNEAQ (reference sequence). The CDR3 has 19 amino acids. Written as DNA, the CDR3 is TGTGCCAGCAGCTTAGGATCCAAAGGGACTAGCGGGAATCTATACGAGCAGTACTTC. Protein sequence: CASSLGSKGTSGNLYEQYF.

V is TRBV18 and J is TRBJ1-2, with no clear D. V lost 3 bases to trimming and J lost 9 bases, with 17 bases between them. Germline loops: CDR1 KGHSH, CDR2 LQKENI. The CDR3 is 14 residues long. The DNA of the CDR3 is TGTGCCAGCTCACCTCCCTCCGCTCCCCTTCGCTACACCTTC. Translation gives CASSPPSAPLRYTF.

The chain combines TRBV27 with TRBJ2-2; a possible D gene is TRBD1 (6 bases). The CDR3 consists of 14 residues. With 5 bases removed from V and 6 bases from J, the gap between germline ends came to 13 bases. CDR1 and CDR2 (germline): MNHEY, SMNVEV (reference sequence). CDR3 DNA sequence: TGTGCCAGCAGTCCCCACAGGGAAGCCGGGGAGCTGTTTTTT. Its translation is CASSPHREAGELFF.

The genes are TRBV5-1 and TRBJ2-3; D is possibly TRBD1 or TRBD2 (6 bases each). The V gene's germline CDR1 is SGHRS and CDR2 YFSETQ. The V and J ends lost 4 bases and 6 bases respectively, with 18 bases between them. The CDR3 extends over 15 amino acids. For the CDR3, the DNA is TGCGCCAGCAGCAAGGGGGGTCAGGGTGAGGATACGCAGTATTTT. It is translated as CASSKGGQGEDTQYF.

The chain joins TRBV7-9 to TRBJ2-7, with D possibly TRBD2 on 6 matching bases. The CDR3 has 14 amino acids. Germline lookup yields CDR1 SEHNR and CDR2 FQNEAQ (reference sequence). Between the trimmed V and J ends, which lost 0 bases and 2 bases, there was a span of 8 bases. CDR3 region: CASSLAEGPYEQYF. Written as DNA, the CDR3 is TGTGCCAGCAGCTTAGCGGAGGGGCCCTACGAGCAGTACTTC.